This section outlines one T cell receptor beta chain sequence together with its context. This clonotype was found a few times. Its specific antigen is unknown. Base qualities are not at hand, and no much larger clone is one base apart. Preparation of the library involved 5' RACE. Sequencing used an Illumina HiSeq 2500. The second PCR ran for about 7 to 11 cycles and used a J-beta primer mix along with a sample-barcoded 5' primer. A template-switch 5' adaptor carrying 12 random nucleotides introduced a unique molecular identifier onto each TCR beta cDNA molecule. At least 3 million CDR3-containing paired-end reads were obtained from each sample. The Mint cDNA synthesis kit, primed by a TRBC-specific oligonucleotide, was used to synthesize first-strand cDNA from all RNA. All cDNA was treated with uracil-DNA glycosylase and then went through a first 18-cycle PCR with the universal primers M1SS and BC2_uni_R. Concerning the study's data processing: For normalization, 1 million high-quality reads, each with a distinct molecular identifier, were randomly selected from each sample. Reads sharing molecular identifiers were discarded rather than binned into consensus sequences. MiTCR, set to a Q25 quality threshold and the strictest error-elimination algorithm, was used for CDR3 identification, clonotype clustering and error correction. Lower-bound total TCR beta diversity was estimated with a nonparametric unseen species model using Euler transformation. In-frame beta chains were kept once TCRdb had trimmed the public reads at Q25 with fastp and called clones with MiXCR. Each record represents a unique CDR3 protein, reported with the most common genes and DNA among its rows. What appears here as the V and J calls and clone size reflects TCRdb's work, not the paper's. A total of 1.5 million to 2 million distinct CDR3 sequences appear in this sample, about 30% of them only once. The ten top clones hold 7% to 9% of the sample.

These data are taken from a study of blood T cells in healthy people across ages (dated by TCRdb to the mid-2010s). About the study as a whole: In model experiments, roughly one uniquely barcoded TCR beta cDNA molecule per two T cells was captured by template switching. The study measured age-related changes in TCR beta repertoire diversity using deep sequencing normalized with unique cDNA molecular identifiers. Four age groups were formed from the donors: young (average 16 years), middle-aged (around 37), aged (roughly 58) and long-lived (approximately 80). To avoid experimental bias, donors of different ages were spread randomly across the sequencing lanes. The study analyzed two additional independent replicas of 1 million unique cDNA reads from the same blood draw for two donors, one aged 18 to 29 and one aged 80 or older. What the work shows at the level of the full study, not this receptor alone: The CMV infection status of donors was not known, potentially confounding age-related changes in expanded clonotypes. Observed TCR beta diversity per million T cells fell roughly linearly with age, and a significant reduction was already apparent by age about 36. Conclusive comparison of naive and antigen-experienced compartments was prevented by the profiling of bulk unsorted PBMCs. The percentage of naive T cells measured by flow cytometry correlated strongly with observed TCR beta diversity. Estimates of total diversity based on one million sequenced T cells were regarded as lower bounds and as underestimates. The long-lived group showed more naive CD4+ T cells, fewer expanded clones and increased TCR diversity than the aged group, suggesting age selection.

The donors were roughly 39 Caucasian individuals from Russia, aged roughly 6 to 100 years, who were systemically healthy. Each donor gave around 9.9 milliliters of peripheral blood, collected into EDTA-treated Vacutainer tubes. Ficoll-Paque density-gradient centrifugation was used to isolate PBMCs, with at least 6 million per sample. Trizol reagent was used to extract total RNA from PBMCs, with at least 6 micrograms per sample. For every donor, flow cytometry on a PBMC aliquot measured the percentage of naive CD45RAhigh/CD27high T cells. CDR1 and CDR2 were assigned from the germline V gene as KGHSH and LQKENI. Deletion took 2 bases off V and 9 bases off J, with a span of 11 bases between the germline ends. The CDR3, cysteine through phenylalanine, is 13 amino acids long. The read is trimmed to its CDR3 DNA, 39 bases read in frame from base 1.

The sequence came from a woman in her 30s in good health. The chain is made from TRBV18 and TRBJ2-1, with the D gene call left open. The sequencing input was blood. For the CDR3, the sequence is CASSPTPGSEQFF. The nucleotide sequence reads TGTGCCAGCTCACCAACACCAGGATCTGAGCAGTTCTTC.